The 30 T cell receptor beta chains below all came from one sample that was sequenced in a study of shared clonotypes between healthy human individuals (TCRdb year 2020). Library creation used the immunoSEQ multiplex PCR assay. Here the immuneACCESS table is served through TCRdb, limited to in-frame sequences with V and J called. Missing clones are a known gap in these copies; in checked studies unresolved V genes cover under half, and the rest lacks a known reason. The sample contains roughly 500,000 clones, 78% of them found a single time. 9.5% to 15% of the sample is held by the ten biggest clonotypes. The sample taken for sequencing was PBMCs. Receptors originate from a woman in her forties in good health. Some clones in this sample may be carry-over from other donors' samples.

The genes are TRBV4-2 and TRBJ2-7, with D perhaps TRBD2 (6 bases). The CDR3 consists of 17 residues. The V end was cut by 1 base, the J end by 0 bases, with 16 bases between. From germline, CDR1 is LGHNA and CDR2 YNFKEQ. The CDR3 protein is CASSQGWRSGSSYEQYF. The CDR3 DNA sequence: TGTGCCAGCAGCCAAGGTTGGCGTAGCGGCAGCTCCTACGAGCAGTACTTC.

This clone was observed a single time. The V and J genes are TRBV4-1 and TRBJ1-2; 9 bases are a match to TRBD1. This CDR3 region has 17 residues. Trimming cost V 5 bases and J 0 bases; bases outside gene matches: 10. Per the germline V gene, CDR1 is MGHRA and CDR2 is YSYEKL. This chain's CDR3 is CASSSPDRGGANYGYTF. The CDR3 region has the DNA TGCGCCAGCAGCTCCCCGGACAGGGGAGGTGCTAACTATGGCTACACCTTC.

The V gene is TRBV10-3, the J gene TRBJ2-2; D is undetermined. Germline CDR1 and CDR2: ENHRY and SYGVKD. V was pared by 6 bases and J by 4 bases, with 9 bases between. The CDR3 spans 13 residues. The CDR3 spells CAIRGSATGELFF. The CDR3 DNA reads TGTGCCATCAGGGGTTCCGCCACCGGGGAGCTGTTTTTT.

In the case of this clone: The junction departs from the called germline gene at one end, perhaps through a read error. V is TRBV7-7 and J is TRBJ1-1, with D possibly TRBD1 on 5 matching bases. The germline gives CDR1 SSHAT, CDR2 FNYEAQ (reference sequence). CDR3 length: 13 residues. CDR3 in DNA: TGTGCTAGCAGCCAGGGCCCCGGCACTGAAGCTTTCTTT. The encoded protein is CASSQGPGTEAFF. Full variable domain (outside the CDR3, taken from reference TRBV7-7 and TRBJ1-1): GAGVSQSPRYKVTKRGQDVTLRCDPISSHATLYWYQQALGQGPEFLTYFNYEAQPDKSGLPSDRFSAERPEGSISTLTIQRTEQRDSAMYRCASSQGPGTEAFFGQGTRLTVV.

CDR3 residues: CASSFTTNEKLFF. CDR3 nucleotides: TGTGCCAGCAGTTTCACAACTAATGAAAAACTGTTTTTT. The chain employs TRBV28 and TRBJ1-4; D unclear. With 3 bases removed from V and 0 bases from J, the gap between germline ends came to 2 bases. CDR3 length: 13 amino acids. Germline CDR1 is MDHEN and CDR2 is SYDVKM. The full variable domain, in which reference TRBV28 and TRBJ1-4 provide the parts outside the CDR3, is DVKVTQSSRYLVKRTGEKVFLECVQDMDHENMFWYRQDPGLGLRLIYFSYDVKMKEKGDIPEGYSVSREKKERFSLILESASTNQTSMYLCASSFTTNEKLFFGSGTQLSVL.

This CDR3 is CASSTDRVRPEAFF. The CDR3, as DNA: TGTGCCAGCAGCACCGACAGGGTTCGGCCTGAAGCTTTCTTT. The chain joins TRBV11-2 to TRBJ1-1; 7 positions agree with TRBD1. V shed 5 bases and J 6 bases; nucleotides not matched to a gene: 9. Germline V lookup: CDR1 SGHAT, CDR2 FQNNGV. The CDR3 has 14 residues.

A note on this clone: This same CDR3 is encoded by further DNA sequences in the sample. The chain couples TRBV5-1 to TRBJ2-7; either TRBD1 or TRBD2 may supply D (6 bases each). V lost 0 bases, J lost 4 bases, and 11 bases lay in between. The germline V gene encodes CDR1 SGHRS and CDR2 YFSETQ. The CDR3 extends over 14 amino acids. CDR3 residues: CASSLVTGTYEQYF. CDR3 DNA: TGCGCCAGCAGCTTGGTCACAGGGACTTACGAGCAGTACTTC.

The chain combines TRBV28 with TRBJ1-6; TRBD1 aligns across 9 bases. This CDR3 region has 15 residues. V was clipped by 3 bases and J by 9 bases; unmatched bases: 6. The germline CDR1 and CDR2 sequences are MDHEN and SYDVKM. CDR3 sequence reads: CASSFPGQGRSPLHF. Written as DNA, the CDR3 is TGTGCCAGCAGTTTTCCGGGACAGGGACGTTCACCCCTCCACTTT.

This clone was detected many times. The chain employs TRBV5-5 and TRBJ1-5; 7 bases align to TRBD1. The CDR3 runs to 15 residues. V was pared by 6 bases and J by 2 bases, with 8 bases of the junction left unmatched. Germline CDR1 and CDR2: SGHKS and YYEKEE (reference sequence). The chain's CDR3 is CASTLQGVGNQPQHF. DNA for the CDR3: TGTGCCAGCACGCTCCAGGGGGTGGGCAATCAGCCCCAGCATTTT.

The chain couples TRBV11-2 to TRBJ1-3; D is undetermined. The CDR3 loop spans 15 amino acids. The V gene lost 1 base and the J gene lost 0 bases, with 7 bases spanning the gap. Germline V gene data show CDR1 as SGHAT and CDR2 as FQNNGV. CDR3 in amino acids: CASSLVRDSGNTIYF. DNA for the CDR3: TGTGCCAGCAGCTTAGTTCGGGACTCTGGAAACACCATATATTTT.

Here the CDR3 DNA reads TGTGCCTGGACAGGGGAGGTTGGGAACACTGAAGCTTTCTTT. Translation: CAWTGEVGNTEAFF. The rearrangement joins TRBV30 to TRBJ1-1; D may be TRBD1 (6 bases). CDR3 length: 14 residues. Trimming took off 4 bases at V and 1 base at J, with 13 bases between the two ends. Germline loops: CDR1 GTSNPN, CDR2 SVGIG (reference sequence). The whole variable domain, filled in from reference TRBV30 and TRBJ1-1, reads SQTIHQWPATLVQPVGSPLSLECTVEGTSNPNLYWYRQAAGRGLQLLFYSVGIGQISSEVPQNLSASRPQDRQFILSSKKLLLSDSGFYLCAWTGEVGNTEAFFGQGTRLTVV.

On this clone: The same CDR3 also results from other DNA sequences found in this sample. CDR3 sequence reads: CASSLGNYGYTF. The CDR3 bases are TGTGCCAGCAGCTTAGGAAACTATGGCTACACCTTC. The chain is built from TRBV7-9 and TRBJ1-2; D gene unclear. Germline V gene data show CDR1 as SEHNR and CDR2 as FQNEAQ (reference sequence). This CDR3 has 12 residues. Deletions cut 1 base from V and 2 bases from J, with 2 bases between.

The genes are TRBV7-9 and TRBJ1-5; D is uncertain. This CDR3 is built from 12 residues. V was shortened by 1 base and J by 5 bases, with 3 bases between the two germline ends. Germline V gives CDR1 SEHNR, CDR2 FQNEAQ (reference sequence). The CDR3 is CASSLDHQPQHF. The CDR3 coding sequence is TGTGCCAGCAGCTTAGACCATCAGCCCCAGCATTTT.

This clone was observed a handful of times. The CDR3 DNA reads TGTGCCAGTAGTATAGTGGAGGCAGGGTGGACAGATACGCAGTATTTT. Translated, it gives CASSIVEAGWTDTQYF. The chain joins TRBV19 to TRBJ2-3, with D perhaps TRBD1 or TRBD2 (5 bases each). Germline CDR1 is LNHDA and CDR2 is SQIVND (reference sequence). The CDR3 sequence is 16 residues long. Trimming removed 1 base from V and 3 bases from J, with 14 bases in between.

The chain is built from TRBV7-2 and TRBJ1-2; no reliable D call. The CDR3 is 15 amino acids. With 3 bases removed from V and 6 bases from J, the gap between germline ends came to 17 bases. From germline, CDR1 is SGHTA and CDR2 FQGNSA. The CDR3 region has the DNA TGTGCCAGCAGCTTTTTTACTAGCATAAGAGATGGCTACACCTTC. Amino acid sequence: CASSFFTSIRDGYTF.

The V gene is TRBV12-2, the J gene TRBJ2-1; the D call in the table, TRBD2, was not verified against the DNA. TRBV12-2 is marked as a pseudogene. The CDR3 extends over 10 amino acids. Here the CDR3 DNA reads TGTGCAAGTCGCTTCTATGAGCAGTTCTTC. It specifies CASRFYEQFF.

The rearrangement links TRBV19 to TRBJ1-1, with D uncertain. Trimming stripped 3 bases from V and 4 bases from J, with 9 bases between. Germline values: CDR1 LNHDA, CDR2 SQIVND (reference sequence). The CDR3 loop spans 13 amino acids. The CDR3 sequence is CASSMEGSTEAFF. The CDR3 DNA sequence: TGTGCCAGTAGTATGGAGGGCAGCACTGAAGCTTTCTTT. Together with reference TRBV19 and TRBJ1-1, the CDR3 gives the full variable domain: DGGITQSPKYLFRKEGQNVTLSCEQNLNHDAMYWYRQDPGQGLRLIYYSQIVNDFQKGDIAEGYSVSREKKESFPLTVTSAQKNPTAFYLCASSMEGSTEAFFGQGTRLTVV.

The chain joins TRBV6-5 to TRBJ2-6; a weak D match, TRBD2 (5 bases). CDR3 length equals 15 residues. V lost 5 bases and J 0 bases, leaving 8 bases between the germline ends. Germline CDR1 reads MNHEY; CDR2 reads SVGAGI. CDR3 loop: CASSRDYSGANVLTF. In DNA, the CDR3 is TGTGCCAGCAGTCGCGACTACTCTGGGGCCAACGTCCTGACTTTC.

This chain connects TRBV9 to TRBJ2-1, with unresolved D. Deletions cut 4 bases from V and 4 bases from J, with 3 bases between. CDR1 is SGDLS, CDR2 YYNGEE, per germline. This CDR3 has 11 residues. The CDR3 sequence is CASSRYNEQFF. The DNA for the CDR3 is TGTGCCAGCAGCCGGTACAATGAGCAGTTCTTC.

The genes are TRBV30 and TRBJ2-7; 11 bases are shared with TRBD1. Looked up from germline, CDR1 is GTSNPN and CDR2 is SVGIG (reference sequence). The CDR3 has 14 residues. The V and J ends lost 2 bases and 3 bases, in that order; junction bases with no gene match: 3. DNA of the CDR3: TGTGCCTGGAGTAGGGACAGGGGGTACTACGAGCAGTACTTC. It codes for CAWSRDRGYYEQYF. Complete variable domain (other parts from reference TRBV30 and TRBJ2-7): SQTIHQWPATLVQPVGSPLSLECTVEGTSNPNLYWYRQAAGRGLQLLFYSVGIGQISSEVPQNLSASRPQDRQFILSSKKLLLSDSGFYLCAWSRDRGYYEQYFGPGTRLTVT.

The V gene is TRBV5-6, the J gene TRBJ2-1, with TRBD2 as a possible D gene (6 bases). The CDR3 spans 16 residues. V was shortened by 4 bases and J by 6 bases, with 20 bases between the two germline ends. The germline V gene has CDR1 SGHDT and CDR2 YYEEEE. The DNA of the CDR3 is TGTGCCAGCAGCCTGGGTCCTCCGGGAGTTGTCAATGAGCAGTTCTTC. It encodes CASSLGPPGVVNEQFF.

The chain couples TRBV6-1 to TRBJ1-4, with a possible D match to TRBD1 (5 bases). V was trimmed by 3 bases and J by 4 bases, leaving 12 bases between them. The CDR3 is 15 residues long. Germline V gene sequence: CDR1 MNHNS, CDR2 SASEGT. The CDR3 protein is CASSDPQALNEKLFF. The CDR3 nucleotides are TGTGCCAGCAGTGACCCACAGGCCCTTAATGAAAAACTGTTTTTT.

V and J are TRBV6-1 and TRBJ2-5; TRBD2 agrees at 10 bases. CDR1 MNHNS and CDR2 SASEGT come from the germline V gene. The CDR3 spans 16 residues. Losses at the gene ends were 2 bases for V and 4 bases for J; bases not matched to a gene: 7. CDR3 in amino acids: CASSERIAGGRETQYF. The CDR3 bases are TGTGCCAGCAGTGAACGTATAGCGGGAGGCAGAGAGACCCAGTACTTC.

This clone showed up just a few times. The rearrangement joins TRBV18 to TRBJ2-2; D may correspond to TRBD1 or TRBD2 (5 bases each). The CDR3 is made up of 15 amino acids. The germline gives CDR1 KGHSH, CDR2 LQKENI. Trimming cost V 0 bases and J 6 bases, with 11 bases left between them. The CDR3 sequence is CASSPPSWGSGELFF. CDR3 sequence (DNA): TGTGCCAGCTCACCACCGTCATGGGGGTCCGGGGAGCTGTTTTTT.

This clone was detected once. The V and J genes are TRBV28 and TRBJ2-1; 8 nucleotides agree with TRBD1. The germline V gene has CDR1 MDHEN and CDR2 SYDVKM. V lost 6 bases to trimming and J lost 7 bases; unmatched junction nucleotides: 2. The CDR3 loop spans 12 amino acids. CDR3 in amino acids: CASRTGVNEQFF. As DNA, the CDR3 is TGTGCCAGCAGGACAGGGGTTAATGAGCAGTTCTTC.

This clone was found a few times. The chain is built from TRBV20-1 and TRBJ1-2; D remains unclear. V was trimmed by 3 bases and J by 4 bases, leaving 6 bases between them. Germline loops: CDR1 DFQATT, CDR2 SNEGSKA (reference sequence). This CDR3 contains 11 residues. Written as DNA, the CDR3 is TGCAGTGCTAGCCTTGCCTATGGCTACACCTTC. Translating it yields CSASLAYGYTF.

This clone was seen only a few times. The rearrangement links TRBV15 to TRBJ2-7; D is unclear. This CDR3 has 15 amino acids. Between the trimmed V and J ends, which lost 3 bases and 2 bases, there was a span of 14 bases. Germline V CDR1 and CDR2: LNHNV, YYDKDF (reference sequence). For the CDR3, the DNA is TGTGCCACCAGCAGGATTTCCCTGCGGACCTACGAGCAGTACTTC. Its protein is CATSRISLRTYEQYF. The full variable domain, in which reference TRBV15 and TRBJ2-7 provide the parts outside the CDR3, is DAMVIQNPRYQVTQFGKPVTLSCSQTLNHNVMYWYQQKSSQAPKLLFHYYDKDFNNEADTPDNFQSRRPNTSFCFLDIRSPGLGDTAMYLCATSRISLRTYEQYFGPGTRLTVT.

This clone has just one count. V and J are TRBV19 and TRBJ2-7; 8 positions match TRBD2. The CDR3 spans 14 residues. In germline, CDR1 is LNHDA, CDR2 SQIVND (reference sequence). J was trimmed by 0 bases and V by 2 bases; bases with no gene match: 0. This chain's CDR3 is CASSITSGSYEQYF. The CDR3 DNA sequence: TGTGCCAGTAGTATAACTAGCGGCTCCTACGAGCAGTACTTC.

This clone has a handful of counts. The chain employs TRBV10-3 and TRBJ2-3, with 13 positions matching TRBD2. The germline gives CDR1 ENHRY, CDR2 SYGVKD. The CDR3 is 16 residues long. With 5 bases clipped from V and 3 bases from J, the junction kept 5 bases outside the gene matches. CDR3 coding DNA: TGTGCCATCAGTAGGCGACTAGCGGGAGGAACAGATACGCAGTATTTT. Protein product: CAISRRLAGGTDTQYF.

The rearrangement uses TRBV5-1 and TRBJ2-7; 13 bases are a match to TRBD2. CDR3 length equals 15 residues. J was trimmed by 6 bases and V by 5 bases; bases with no gene match: 8. The germline V gene encodes CDR1 SGHRS and CDR2 YFSETQ. CDR3 amino acids: CASSFGLAGDGEQYF. DNA of the CDR3: TGCGCCAGCAGTTTTGGACTAGCGGGAGATGGCGAGCAGTACTTC.